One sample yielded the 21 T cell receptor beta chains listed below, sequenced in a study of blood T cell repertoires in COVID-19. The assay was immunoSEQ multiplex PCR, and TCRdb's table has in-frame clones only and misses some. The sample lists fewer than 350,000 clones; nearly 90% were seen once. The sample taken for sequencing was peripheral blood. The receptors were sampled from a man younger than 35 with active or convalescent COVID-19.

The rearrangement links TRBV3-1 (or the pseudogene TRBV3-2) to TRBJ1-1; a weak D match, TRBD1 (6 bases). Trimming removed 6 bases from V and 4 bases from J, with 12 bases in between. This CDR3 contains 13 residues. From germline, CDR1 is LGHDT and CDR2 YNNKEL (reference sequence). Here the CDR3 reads CASRAGVGTEAFF. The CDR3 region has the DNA TGTGCCAGCAGAGCAGGGGTGGGCACTGAAGCTTTCTTT.

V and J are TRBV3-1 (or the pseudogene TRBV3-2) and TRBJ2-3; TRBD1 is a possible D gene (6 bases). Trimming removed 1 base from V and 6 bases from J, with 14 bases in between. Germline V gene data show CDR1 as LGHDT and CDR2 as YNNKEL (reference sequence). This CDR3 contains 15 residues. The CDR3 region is CASSQGTGPWDTQYF. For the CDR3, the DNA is TGTGCCAGCAGCCAAGGTACAGGGCCCTGGGATACGCAGTATTTT.

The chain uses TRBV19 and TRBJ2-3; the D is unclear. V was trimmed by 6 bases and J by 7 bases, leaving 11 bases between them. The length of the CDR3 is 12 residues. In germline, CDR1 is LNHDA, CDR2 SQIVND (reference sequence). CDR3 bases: TGTGCCAGTAGATCAGTTCAACATACGCAGTATTTT. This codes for CASRSVQHTQYF.

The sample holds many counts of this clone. CDR3 sequence: CASSNTGPLDGYTF. The CDR3, as DNA: TGTGCCAGCAGCAACACAGGGCCCCTAGATGGCTACACCTTC. This chain joins TRBV6-5 and TRBJ1-2, with D perhaps matching TRBD1 (6 bases). Per the germline V gene, CDR1 is MNHEY and CDR2 is SVGAGI. The CDR3 is 14 amino acids. V lost 6 bases, J lost 6 bases, and 17 bases lay in between.

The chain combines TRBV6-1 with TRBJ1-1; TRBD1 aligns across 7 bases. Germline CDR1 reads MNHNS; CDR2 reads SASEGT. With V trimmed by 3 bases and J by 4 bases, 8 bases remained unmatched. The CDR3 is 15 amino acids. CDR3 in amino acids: CASSETPTGSTEAFF. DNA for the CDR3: TGTGCCAGCAGTGAGACGCCGACAGGGAGCACTGAAGCTTTCTTT.

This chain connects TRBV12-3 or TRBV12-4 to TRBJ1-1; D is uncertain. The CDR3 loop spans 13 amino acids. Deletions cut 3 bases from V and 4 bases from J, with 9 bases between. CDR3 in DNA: TGTGCCAGCAGTTTCGAACGGGTCACTGAAGCTTTCTTT. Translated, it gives CASSFERVTEAFF.

The CDR3 sequence is CASRPTLTSGFTGELFF. CDR3 coding DNA: TGCGCCAGCAGGCCAACTTTAACTAGCGGTTTTACCGGGGAGCTGTTTTTT. This chain connects TRBV4-3 to TRBJ2-2; 8 bases line up with TRBD2. CDR3 size: 17 residues. J lost 5 bases, V lost 6 bases, and 14 bases had no gene match. CDR1 is LGHNA and CDR2 is YSLEER in the germline V gene.

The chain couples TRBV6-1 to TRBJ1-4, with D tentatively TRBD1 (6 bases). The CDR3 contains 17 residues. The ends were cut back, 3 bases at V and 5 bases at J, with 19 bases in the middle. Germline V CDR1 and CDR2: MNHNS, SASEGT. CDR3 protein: CASSDNLPGVGNEKLFF. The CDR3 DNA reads TGTGCCAGCAGTGATAACCTTCCAGGGGTGGGGAATGAAAAACTGTTTTTT.

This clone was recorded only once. For the CDR3, the DNA is TGTGCCAGGGGGGGAGGGCCCCGGCGAGAGACCCAGTACTTC. This gives the protein CARGGGPRRETQYF. The rearrangement links TRBV2 to TRBJ2-5; 7 bases agree with TRBD2. The J segment lost 4 bases and the V segment lost 9 bases, leaving 11 bases of the junction unmatched. Germline-derived CDR1 and CDR2 are SNHLY and FYNNEI. The CDR3 loop spans 14 amino acids.

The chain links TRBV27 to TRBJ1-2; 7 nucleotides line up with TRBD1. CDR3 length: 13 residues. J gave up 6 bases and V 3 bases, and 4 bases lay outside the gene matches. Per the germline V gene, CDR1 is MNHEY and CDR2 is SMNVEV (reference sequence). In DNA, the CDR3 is TGTGCCAGCAGTTTGAGACAGGGACATGGCTACACCTTC. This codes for CASSLRQGHGYTF.

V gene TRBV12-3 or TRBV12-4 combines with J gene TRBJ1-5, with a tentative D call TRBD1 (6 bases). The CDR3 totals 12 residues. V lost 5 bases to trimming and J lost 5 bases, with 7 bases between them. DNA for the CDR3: TGTGCCAGCAGTGCAGGGGATCAGCCCCAGCATTTT. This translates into CASSAGDQPQHF.

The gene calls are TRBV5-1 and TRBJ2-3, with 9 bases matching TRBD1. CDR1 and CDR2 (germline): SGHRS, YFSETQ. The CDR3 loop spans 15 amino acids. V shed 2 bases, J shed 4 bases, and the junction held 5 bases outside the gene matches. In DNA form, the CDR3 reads TGCGCCAGCAGCTTAGGACAGGGGCTTGCAGATACGCAGTATTTT. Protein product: CASSLGQGLADTQYF.

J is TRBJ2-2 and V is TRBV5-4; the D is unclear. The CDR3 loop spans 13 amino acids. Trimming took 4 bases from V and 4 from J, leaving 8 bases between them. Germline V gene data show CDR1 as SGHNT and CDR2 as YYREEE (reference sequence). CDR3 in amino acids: CASSPTTTGELFF. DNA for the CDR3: TGTGCCAGCAGCCCGACAACCACCGGGGAGCTGTTTTTT.

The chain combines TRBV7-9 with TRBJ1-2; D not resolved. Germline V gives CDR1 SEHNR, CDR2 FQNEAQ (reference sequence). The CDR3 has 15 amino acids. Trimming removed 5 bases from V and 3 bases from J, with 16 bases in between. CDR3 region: CASSNHHRTDYGYTF. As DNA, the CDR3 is TGTGCCAGCAGCAACCACCATCGTACGGACTATGGCTACACCTTC.

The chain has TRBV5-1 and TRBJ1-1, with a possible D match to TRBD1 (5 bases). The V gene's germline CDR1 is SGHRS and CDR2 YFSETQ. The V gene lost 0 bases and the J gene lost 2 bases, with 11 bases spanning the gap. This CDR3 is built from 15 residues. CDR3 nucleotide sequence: TGCGCCAGCAGCTTGGAAAGGGACTTTAACACTGAAGCTTTCTTT. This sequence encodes CASSLERDFNTEAFF.

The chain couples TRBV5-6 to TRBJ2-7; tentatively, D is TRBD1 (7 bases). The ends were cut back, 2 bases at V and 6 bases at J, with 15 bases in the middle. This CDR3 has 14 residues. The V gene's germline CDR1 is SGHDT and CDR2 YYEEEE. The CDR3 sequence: CASSLGQGGAEQYF. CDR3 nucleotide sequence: TGTGCCAGCAGCTTAGGCCAGGGGGGCGCCGAGCAGTACTTC.

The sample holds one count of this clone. This CDR3 reads CASSQSSPRGTEAFF. CDR3 nucleotides: TGTGCCAGCAGCCAATCGTCCCCCAGGGGCACTGAAGCTTTCTTT. This rearrangement joins TRBV16 to TRBJ1-1; perhaps TRBD1 as D (6 bases). The CDR3 spans 15 residues. The germline CDR1 and CDR2 sequences are KGHSY and FQNENV. The germline V and J ends were trimmed by 0 bases and 4 bases, with 12 bases remaining between them.

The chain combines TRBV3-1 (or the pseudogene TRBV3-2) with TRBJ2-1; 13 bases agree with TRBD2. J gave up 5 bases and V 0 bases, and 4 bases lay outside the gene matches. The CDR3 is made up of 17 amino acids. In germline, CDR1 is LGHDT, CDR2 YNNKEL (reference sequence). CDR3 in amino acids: CASSQELAGGSNNEQFF. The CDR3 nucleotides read TGTGCCAGCAGCCAAGAACTAGCGGGGGGGTCCAACAATGAGCAGTTCTTC.

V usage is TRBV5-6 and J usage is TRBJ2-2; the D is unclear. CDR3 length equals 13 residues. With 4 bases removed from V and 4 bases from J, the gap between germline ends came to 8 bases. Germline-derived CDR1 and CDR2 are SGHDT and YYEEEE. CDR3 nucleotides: TGTGCCAGCAGCCTCTACCCCACCGGGGAGCTGTTTTTT. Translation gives CASSLYPTGELFF.

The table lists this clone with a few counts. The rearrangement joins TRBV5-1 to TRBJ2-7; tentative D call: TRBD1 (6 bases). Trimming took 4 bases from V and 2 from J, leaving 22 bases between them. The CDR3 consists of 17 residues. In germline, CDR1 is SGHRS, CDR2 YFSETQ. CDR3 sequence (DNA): TGCGCCAGCAGCCCTACACTTCGGACAGCCAGTCCCTACGAGCAGTACTTC. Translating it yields CASSPTLRTASPYEQYF.

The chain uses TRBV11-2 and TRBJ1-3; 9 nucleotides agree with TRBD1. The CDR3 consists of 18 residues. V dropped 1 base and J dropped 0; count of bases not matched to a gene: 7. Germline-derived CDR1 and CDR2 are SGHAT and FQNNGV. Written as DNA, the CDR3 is TGTGCCAGCAGCTTAGCTCCACGGGACAGGGTCTCTGGAAACACCATATATTTT. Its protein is CASSLAPRDRVSGNTIYF.